These T cell receptor beta chains were read from a single sample in a study of T cells in Graves' hyperthyroidism and ophthalmopathy. TCRdb called the multiplex PCR reads again in MiXCR, with one record for every CDR3 protein. The sample yields approximately 600,000 distinct CDR3 sequences, approximately 14% seen once. Sequencing used blood. The receptors come from a woman between 35 and 50 years old with Graves' ophthalmopathy. CDR3s include the opening cysteine and the closing phenylalanine or tryptophan. Fields, in order: D gene, clone size, J gene, V gene, CDR3 protein, CDR3 DNA. A D gene is named only where the DNA matches it firmly. Not every row has a clone size; where given, it reads once, few, many or a size class.

.	.	TRBJ2-1	TRBV11-1	CASSLSQASYNEQFF	TGTGCCAGCAGCTTATCACAGGCGTCCTACAATGAGCAGTTCTTC
.	many	TRBJ2-2	TRBV30	CAWTPPWGELFF	TGTGCCTGGACCCCTCCCTGGGGGGAGCTGTTTTTT
.	many	TRBJ1-1	TRBV6-1	CASGQALTEAFF	TGTGCCAGCGGACAAGCTTTAACCGAAGCTTTCTTT
.	.	TRBJ1-1	TRBV5-1	CASSPTTGEGTEAFF	TGCGCCAGCAGCCCGACTACTGGTGAGGGCACTGAAGCTTTCTTT
TRBD2	many	TRBJ2-7	TRBV6-2/TRBV6-3	CASSYLASGGYEQYF	TGTGCCAGCAGTTACCTGGCTAGCGGGGGCTACGAGCAGTACTTC
.	.	TRBJ2-7	TRBV6-5	CASSSDLPGEQYF	TGTGCCAGCAGTTCGGACCTTCCGGGAGAGCAGTACTTC
.	few	TRBJ2-2	TRBV7-9	CASSPLENTGELFF	TGTGCCAGCAGCCCCTTAGAGAACACCGGGGAGCTGTTTTTT
.	many	TRBJ2-1	TRBV6-2/TRBV6-3	CASSGGQSSYNEQFF	TGTGCCAGTTCCGGGGGGCAGAGCTCCTACAATGAGCAGTTCTTC
.	many	TRBJ2-7	TRBV7-2	CASSLVGGSVSSYEQYF	TGTGCCAGCAGCTTAGTTGGCGGTAGCGTCAGCTCCTACGAGCAGTACTTC
.	many	TRBJ2-5	TRBV11-2	CASSLDWRETQYF	TGTGCCAGCAGCTTAGACTGGAGGGAGACCCAGTACTTC
.	few	TRBJ2-7	TRBV3-1	CASSQESSGKFREQYF	TGTGCCAGCAGCCAAGAATCATCCGGGAAGTTTCGGGAGCAGTACTTC
.	many	TRBJ1-2	TRBV10-3	CAISGSGAHYGYTF	TGTGCCATCAGTGGCTCAGGGGCCCACTATGGCTACACCTTC
.	.	TRBJ2-7	TRBV20-1	CSARSSGTYYEQYF	TGCAGTGCTAGATCGAGCGGAACATACTACGAGCAGTACTTC
TRBD1	many	TRBJ2-5	TRBV11-3	CASSLEGQVTETQYF	TGTGCCAGCAGCTTAGAGGGACAGGTAACAGAGACCCAGTACTTC
TRBD2	.	TRBJ2-7	TRBV6-2/TRBV6-3	CASSPWTSGSNEQYF	TGTGCCAGCAGTCCTTGGACTAGCGGGAGCAATGAGCAGTACTTC
TRBD1	many	TRBJ2-7	TRBV29-1	CSVRHRDRETYEQYF	TGCAGCGTCCGACACCGGGACAGGGAGACCTACGAGCAGTACTTC
TRBD1	many	TRBJ2-7	TRBV11-3	CASRDTDRGWAYEQYF	TGTGCCAGCAGGGATACAGACAGGGGATGGGCCTACGAGCAGTACTTC
TRBD1	many	TRBJ2-7	TRBV20-1	CSARGDRGTSYEQYF	TGCAGTGCTAGAGGCGACAGGGGGACCTCCTACGAGCAGTACTTC
.	many	TRBJ2-2	TRBV6-1	CASSDGTAWTGELFF	TGTGCCAGCAGTGATGGGACGGCTTGGACCGGGGAGCTGTTTTTT
.	many	TRBJ1-3	TRBV4-1	CASSSQGAEGNTIYF	TGCGCCAGCAGCTCACAAGGGGCTGAAGGAAACACCATATATTTT